Below, 21 T cell receptor beta chains from the same sample are listed, as sequenced in a study of vaccination and CD4 T cells after COVID-19. Stated treatment: roughly 11-day PBMC culture with coronavirus spike peptide pools or control peptides (ViraFEST assay). These receptors have no known antigen. Cultured CD4+ T cell DNA was sequenced using the Oncomine TCR Beta short-read assay. Each CDR3 protein gets one entry after TCRdb re-called the PCR reads with MiXCR. The repertoire holds more than 7,500 distinct CDR3 sequences, around three fifths seen once, with 7.3% in the top ten. Material: CD4+ T cells from blood, cultured in vitro. Every receptor here comes from a human donor who had recovered from COVID-19.

The chain uses TRBV6-1 and TRBJ1-2; D perhaps matches TRBD1 (6 bases). This CDR3 has 19 amino acids. V was cut by 1 base and J by 2 bases, with 23 bases left in between. CDR1 and CDR2 from the germline V gene are MNHNS and SASEGT. CDR3 sequence: CASSEGGMGGHQSNYGYTF. The CDR3 nucleotides are TGTGCCAGCAGTGAAGGCGGGATGGGGGGCCACCAATCCAACTATGGCTACACCTTC.

This chain links TRBV6-2 or TRBV6-3 with TRBJ2-7, with 7 bases that match TRBD1. CDR1 and CDR2 (germline): MNHEY, SVGEGT. CDR3 size: 17 residues. With 0 bases clipped from V and 2 bases from J, the junction kept 10 bases outside the gene matches. CDR3 nucleotides: TGTGCCAGCAGTTACTCGTTAAAGGGGGCCGTAACCTACGAGCAGTACTTC. Residues: CASSYSLKGAVTYEQYF.

The J gene is TRBJ2-3, the V gene TRBV6-1; D is uncertain. V was clipped by 4 bases and J by 0 bases, with 5 bases between them. Germline assignment: CDR1 MNHNS and CDR2 SASEGT. The length of the CDR3 is 13 residues. The CDR3 spells CASSGGSTDTQYF. CDR3 DNA: TGTGCCAGCAGTGGTGGCAGCACAGATACGCAGTATTTT.

V and J are TRBV15 and TRBJ1-6, with 8 bases fitting TRBD1. Germline loops: CDR1 LNHNV, CDR2 YYDKDF (reference sequence). The CDR3 has 15 amino acids. V trimming: 0 bases; J trimming: 7 bases; junction bases outside the gene matches: 2. CDR3 coding DNA: TGTGCCACCAGCAGAGATAGGACAGGGAATTCACCCCTCCACTTT. Residues: CATSRDRTGNSPLHF.

V and J are TRBV19 and TRBJ1-2; 9 nucleotides line up with TRBD1. CDR3 length: 12 amino acids. CDR1 is LNHDA, CDR2 SQIVND, per germline (reference sequence). With V trimmed by 3 bases and J by 8 bases, 1 base remained unmatched. The CDR3 DNA is TGTGCCAGTAGTATGGACAGGGGCGGCTACACCTTC. Translation: CASSMDRGGYTF.

The chain has TRBV2 and TRBJ1-5, with D possibly matching TRBD1 (5 bases). V was clipped by 5 bases and J by 0 bases, with 11 bases between them. The CDR3 consists of 15 residues. The germline gives CDR1 SNHLY, CDR2 FYNNEI. Written as DNA, the CDR3 is TGTGCCAGCAGTACGCGACAGAATAGCAATCAGCCCCAGCATTTT. Its translation is CASSTRQNSNQPQHF.

This clonotype was counted between two and nine times. This chain connects TRBV20-1 to TRBJ1-1; weak D call: TRBD1 (6 bases). Trimming removed 7 bases from V and 7 bases from J, with 22 bases in between. This CDR3 has 14 amino acids. The V gene's germline CDR1 is DFQATT and CDR2 SNEGSKA (reference sequence). The CDR3 nucleotides are TGCAGTGGGGGATCTGGGGGACAACATAATGAAGCTTTCTTT. Protein sequence: CSGGSGGQHNEAFF.

The chain carries TRBV2 and TRBJ1-2; TRBD1 aligns across 7 bases. Germline V gene sequence: CDR1 SNHLY, CDR2 FYNNEI. CDR3 length equals 15 residues. The V segment lost 6 bases and the J segment 0 bases; nucleotides outside the gene matches: 7. CDR3 sequence: CASRTTGVTNYGYTF. The CDR3 DNA follows: TGTGCCAGCAGGACTACAGGGGTTACTAACTATGGCTACACCTTC.

This sequence joins TRBV6-1 and TRBJ2-1; 8 positions match TRBD2. The CDR3 runs to 14 residues. The germline V gene encodes CDR1 MNHNS and CDR2 SASEGT. The junction had 4 bases not matched to a gene; V was cut back by 0 bases and J by 9 bases. The CDR3 DNA is TGTGCCAGCAGTGAAGCTGTCCGGGAGGGTGAGCAGTTCTTC. Translating it yields CASSEAVREGEQFF.

The gene calls are TRBV6-2 or TRBV6-3 and TRBJ1-5; no clear D gene. CDR3 length: 14 residues. Trimming took 5 bases from V and 2 from J, leaving 10 bases between them. In germline, CDR1 is MNHEY, CDR2 SVGEGT. Here the CDR3 DNA reads TGTGCCAGCAGTCAAATGGTGGGCAATCAGCCCCAGCATTTT. Protein: CASSQMVGNQPQHF.

V gene TRBV19 combines with J gene TRBJ1-1; D may be TRBD1 (5 bases). The CDR3 totals 13 residues. Trimming removed 7 bases from V and 4 bases from J, with 13 bases in between. Germline-derived CDR1 and CDR2 are LNHDA and SQIVND (reference sequence). The CDR3 here is CASTYSQGTEAFF. CDR3 DNA: TGTGCCAGTACCTATAGTCAGGGCACTGAAGCTTTCTTT.

Here the CDR3 DNA reads TGCGCCAGCAGCCAAGTTTGGCGGTCCCGGGACAGGGGCACTGAAGCTTTCTTT. The encoded protein is CASSQVWRSRDRGTEAFF. The V gene is TRBV4-1, the J gene TRBJ1-1; TRBD1 matches 10 bases. Germline V gene data show CDR1 as MGHRA and CDR2 as YSYEKL. The CDR3 is made up of 18 amino acids. The junction had 12 bases not matched to a gene; V was cut back by 1 base and J by 4 bases.

The genes are TRBV12-3 or TRBV12-4 and TRBJ2-7; D is ambiguous. V lost 0 bases to trimming and J lost 0 bases, with 6 bases between them. There are 14 residues in the CDR3. CDR3: CASSLAVSSYEQYF. In nucleotides, the CDR3 is TGTGCCAGCAGTTTAGCCGTAAGCTCCTACGAGCAGTACTTC.

The CDR3 spells CASSPGLGGSEAFF. DNA for the CDR3: TGTGCCAGCAGCCCAGGGCTAGGAGGAAGTGAAGCTTTCTTT. The chain uses TRBV4-2 and TRBJ1-1; D is perhaps TRBD1 (5 bases). Germline CDR1 reads LGHNA; CDR2 reads YNFKEQ. This CDR3 has 14 residues. Trimming cost V 4 bases and J 7 bases, with 16 bases left between them.

The genes are TRBV27 and TRBJ2-5; 9 bases agree with TRBD1. The CDR3 contains 15 residues. The germline V gene encodes CDR1 MNHEY and CDR2 SMNVEV (reference sequence). Germline trimming cut 6 bases from V and 5 bases from J; bases unmatched to any gene: 10. This chain's CDR3 is CASRFGDRARETQYF. The CDR3 nucleotides are TGTGCCAGCAGGTTTGGGGACAGGGCCCGGGAGACCCAGTACTTC.

V usage is TRBV6-1 and J usage is TRBJ1-2, with 8 bases lining up with TRBD1. With 6 bases clipped from V and 1 base from J, the junction kept 7 bases outside the gene matches. The CDR3 extends over 15 amino acids. CDR1 MNHNS and CDR2 SASEGT come from the germline V gene. The CDR3 nucleotides read TGTGCCAGCAGGAAAGGACAGGGCCTTAACTATGGCTACACCTTC. Translating it yields CASRKGQGLNYGYTF.

The chain is built from TRBV24-1 and TRBJ2-6; 7 bases are shared with TRBD1. The CDR3 sequence is 13 residues long. Germline V lookup: CDR1 KGHDR, CDR2 SFDVKD. V gave up 12 bases and J gave up 1 base; unmatched junction bases: 2. The CDR3 here is CAVQGSGANVLTF. The CDR3 DNA is TGTGCCGTACAGGGGTCTGGGGCCAACGTCCTGACTTTC.

This clonotype was recorded a few times. This chain connects TRBV24-1 to TRBJ1-1, with TRBD1 identical over 9 bases. There are 16 residues in the CDR3. CDR1 is KGHDR, CDR2 SFDVKD, per germline. V trimming: 5 bases; J trimming: 1 base; junction bases outside the gene matches: 7. The CDR3 region is CATSAGGQGRNTEAFF. CDR3 nucleotide sequence: TGTGCCACCAGTGCCGGGGGACAGGGTCGGAACACTGAAGCTTTCTTT.

This chain uses TRBV27 with TRBJ2-2; 8 bases align to TRBD1. The CDR3 contains 17 residues. V lost 5 bases to trimming and J lost 4 bases; unmatched junction nucleotides: 12. Germline CDR1 reads MNHEY; CDR2 reads SMNVEV (reference sequence). The DNA of the CDR3 is TGTGCCAGCAGTGATACAGGGGGAGTCTGGGGCACCGGGGAGCTGTTTTTT. Its protein is CASSDTGGVWGTGELFF.

This chain connects TRBV29-1 to TRBJ1-3; D not certain. Germline V lookup: CDR1 SQVTM, CDR2 ANQGSEA. This CDR3 has 12 residues. V lost 4 bases and J 2 bases, leaving 6 bases between the germline ends. The CDR3 here is CSVVHTGNTIYF. Here the CDR3 DNA reads TGCAGCGTTGTACACACTGGAAACACCATATATTTT.

J is TRBJ2-3 and V is TRBV6-2 or TRBV6-3; D is possibly TRBD1 or TRBD2 (5 bases each). From germline, CDR1 is MNHEY and CDR2 SVGEGT. The CDR3 totals 13 residues. Trimming pared 6 bases from V and 6 bases from J, leaving 13 bases between. CDR3 coding DNA: TGTGCCAGCAGCCCATGGGGGAGCGATACGCAGTATTTT. Amino acids: CASSPWGSDTQYF.